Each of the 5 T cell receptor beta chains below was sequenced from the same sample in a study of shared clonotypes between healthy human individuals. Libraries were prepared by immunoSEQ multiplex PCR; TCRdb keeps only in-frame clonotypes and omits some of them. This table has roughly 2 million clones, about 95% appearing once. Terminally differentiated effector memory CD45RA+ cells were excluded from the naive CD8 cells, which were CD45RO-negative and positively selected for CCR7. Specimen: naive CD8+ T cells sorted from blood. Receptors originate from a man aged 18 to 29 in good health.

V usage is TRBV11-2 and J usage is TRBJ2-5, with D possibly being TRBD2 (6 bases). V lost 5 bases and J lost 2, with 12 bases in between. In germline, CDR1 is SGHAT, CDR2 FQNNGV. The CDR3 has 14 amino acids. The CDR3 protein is CASSLWGRQETQYF. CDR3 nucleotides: TGTGCCAGCAGCCTCTGGGGGAGGCAAGAGACCCAGTACTTC. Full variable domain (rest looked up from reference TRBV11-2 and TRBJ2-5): EAGVAQSPRYKIIEKRQSVAFWCNPISGHATLYWYQQILGQGPKLLIQFQNNGVVDDSQLPKDRFSAERLKGVDSTLKIQPAKLEDSAVYLCASSLWGRQETQYFGPGTRLLVL.

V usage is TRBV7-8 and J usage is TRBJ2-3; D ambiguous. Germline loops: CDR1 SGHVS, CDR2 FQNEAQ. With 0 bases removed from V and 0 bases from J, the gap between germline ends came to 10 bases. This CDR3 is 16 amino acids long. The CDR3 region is CASSLALSSSTDTQYF. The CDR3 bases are TGTGCCAGCAGCTTAGCGCTCTCTTCTAGCACAGATACGCAGTATTTT.

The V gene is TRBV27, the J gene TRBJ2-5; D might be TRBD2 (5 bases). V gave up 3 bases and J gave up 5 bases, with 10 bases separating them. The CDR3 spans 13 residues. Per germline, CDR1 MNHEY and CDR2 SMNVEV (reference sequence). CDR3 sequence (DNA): TGTGCCAGCAGTTTTCGGGGTGAGGAGACCCAGTACTTC. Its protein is CASSFRGEETQYF.

The CDR3 DNA is TGTGCCAGCACCGAAAATTGGGGGCCAAATTCACCCCTCCACTTT. Amino acid sequence: CASTENWGPNSPLHF. This rearrangement joins TRBV27 to TRBJ1-6; tentatively, D is TRBD1 (6 bases). Germline V CDR1 and CDR2: MNHEY, SMNVEV (reference sequence). V dropped 7 bases and J dropped 7 bases, with 17 bases sitting between them. The CDR3 loop spans 15 amino acids.

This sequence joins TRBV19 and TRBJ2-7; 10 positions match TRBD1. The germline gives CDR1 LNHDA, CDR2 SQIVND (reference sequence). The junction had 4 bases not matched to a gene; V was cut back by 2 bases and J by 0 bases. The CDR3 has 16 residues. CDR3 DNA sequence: TGTGCCAGTAGTATATTTCGGACAGGGGGCTCCTACGAGCAGTACTTC. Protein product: CASSIFRTGGSYEQYF.